These 25 T cell receptor beta chains were sequenced from one sample in a study of CD8 T cells in ankylosing spondylitis. General study points: Blood from ankylosing spondylitis patients appeared to carry a characteristic eight-variant TCR beta motif.

MiXCR, applied by TCRdb to the 5' RACE reads, yields one record per CDR3 protein. The sample carries over 450,000 distinct CDR3 sequences, roughly 13% recorded once. These receptors' targets are unknown. The sample taken for sequencing was blood, either unsorted or a sorted T cell fraction (not recorded which). The receptors originated from a male donor with ankylosing spondylitis.

This clonotype was found a few times. The rearrangement uses TRBV12-3 or TRBV12-4 and TRBJ2-3; D is perhaps TRBD1 (5 bases). This CDR3 contains 12 residues. Trimming took off 2 bases at V and 11 bases at J, with 11 bases between the two ends. The CDR3 DNA reads as TGTGCCAGCAGTTTAAAGGGGTGGAAGCAGTATTTT. Translation gives CASSLKGWKQYF.

This clonotype was detected a few times. V and J are TRBV5-1 and TRBJ2-3; no definite D call. There are 13 residues in the CDR3. Per the germline V gene, CDR1 is SGHRS and CDR2 is YFSETQ. Trimming removed 1 base from V and 1 base from J, with 4 bases in between. CDR3 loop: CASSLYGTDTQYF. In DNA, the CDR3 is TGCGCCAGCAGCTTGTACGGCACAGATACGCAGTATTTT. Filled out from reference TRBV5-1 and TRBJ2-3, the complete variable domain reads KAGVTQTPRYLIKTRGQQVTLSCSPISGHRSVSWYQQTPGQGLQFLFEYFSETQRNKGNFPGRFSGRQFSNSRSEMNVSTLELGDSALYLCASSLYGTDTQYFGPGTRLTVL.

This clonotype turned up a few times. The chain recombines TRBV12-5 with TRBJ1-1, with a possible D match to TRBD1 (6 bases). The CDR3 is 15 residues long. CDR1 is LGHNT and CDR2 is FRNRAP in the germline V gene. Trimming pared 7 bases from V and 7 bases from J, leaving 22 bases between. In DNA, the CDR3 is TGTGCTAGTGCGGGGGGCAGCCCACGTACGGATGAAGCTTTCTTT. Amino acids: CASAGGSPRTDEAFF.

This clonotype turned up a few times. This chain connects TRBV20-1 to TRBJ1-4; D unclear. CDR1 and CDR2 from the germline V gene are DFQATT and SNEGSKA (reference sequence). Trimming shortened V by 3 bases and J by 4 bases, and 18 bases separated the two germline ends. The CDR3 is 16 residues long. CDR3 sequence reads: CSASGRAPRGNEKLFF. CDR3 bases: TGCAGTGCTAGTGGTAGGGCGCCACGGGGTAATGAAAAACTGTTTTTT.

Concerning this clonotype: Since the CDR3 does not end with the conserved phenylalanine or tryptophan, this likely comes from a read error. V and J are TRBV2 and TRBJ2-1; TRBD1 aligns across 8 bases. This CDR3 is built from 14 residues. Germline CDR1 is SNHLY and CDR2 is FYNNEI. Germline trimming cut 8 bases from V and 3 bases from J; bases unmatched to any gene: 6. The CDR3 nucleotides are TGTGCCAGCCCTCAGGGGGCTCTCTACAATGAGCAGTTCTTA. Translated: CASPQGALYNEQFL.

This clonotype has ten or more counts. The CDR3 region has the DNA TGTGCCACCAGTGAAGCAGTGAAGAATACGCAGTATTTT. It encodes CATSEAVKNTQYF. This chain uses TRBV24-1 with TRBJ2-3, with D hard to call. This CDR3 has 13 residues. Trimming pared 4 bases from V and 7 bases from J, leaving 11 bases between. Germline CDR1 reads KGHDR; CDR2 reads SFDVKD.

This clonotype appeared a few times. This CDR3 is CASSLGFGSEAFF. CDR3 nucleotide sequence: TGTGCCAGCAGCCTTGGCTTTGGTTCTGAAGCTTTCTTT. V and J are TRBV6-2 or TRBV6-3 and TRBJ1-1; D not resolved. The CDR3 is 13 residues long. Germline V CDR1 and CDR2: MNHEY, SVGEGT. V lost 6 bases and J 6 bases, leaving 14 bases between the germline ends.

The chain carries TRBV5-1 and TRBJ1-3, with TRBD1 identical over 8 bases. The CDR3 is 15 residues long. The V gene's germline CDR1 is SGHRS and CDR2 YFSETQ. V lost 4 bases, J lost 2 bases, and 5 bases stayed unmatched. Written as DNA, the CDR3 is TGCGCCAGCAGCCCGCAGGGGGCTACTGGAAACACCATATATTTT. It encodes CASSPQGATGNTIYF.

This clonotype was recorded a few times. The rearrangement uses TRBV20-1 and TRBJ1-1; D is unclear. CDR1 DFQATT and CDR2 SNEGSKA come from the germline V gene (reference sequence). The CDR3 spans 11 residues. Between the trimmed V and J ends, which lost 6 bases and 7 bases, there was a span of 12 bases. Here the CDR3 reads CSASGIGEAFF. CDR3 nucleotide sequence: TGCAGTGCCTCCGGCATAGGTGAAGCTTTCTTT.

This rearrangement joins TRBV29-1 to TRBJ1-4, with D possibly matching TRBD1 (6 bases). Germline values: CDR1 SQVTM, CDR2 ANQGSEA. This CDR3 has 12 amino acids. Deletions cut 6 bases from V and 7 bases from J, with 12 bases between. The CDR3 nucleotides are TGCAGCGTCGTAATGGGGGCTGAAAAACTGTTTTTT. Its translation: CSVVMGAEKLFF.

CDR3 sequence reads: CAVGSGTANEKLFF. In DNA form, the CDR3 reads TGTGCCGTGGGCTCCGGGACGGCTAATGAAAAACTGTTTTTT. The chain carries TRBV6-1 and TRBJ1-4, with a tentative D call TRBD1 (5 bases). Germline V lookup: CDR1 MNHNS, CDR2 SASEGT. The CDR3 contains 14 residues. Trimming stripped 11 bases from V and 3 bases from J, with 16 bases between.

The chain is built from TRBV20-1 and TRBJ2-7; possibly TRBD2 for D (6 bases). Trimming removed 3 bases from V and 4 bases from J, with 22 bases in between. CDR1 and CDR2 (germline): DFQATT, SNEGSKA (reference sequence). The CDR3 is 16 residues long. The CDR3 here is CSASDFGLYGGYEQYF. The CDR3 DNA follows: TGCAGTGCTAGCGATTTCGGACTGTACGGAGGGTACGAGCAGTACTTC.

This clonotype was counted ten times or more. The genes are TRBV12-3 or TRBV12-4 and TRBJ1-2, with D perhaps TRBD1 (5 bases). The ends were cut back, 6 bases at V and 4 bases at J, with 12 bases in the middle. The CDR3 covers 13 residues. The CDR3 loop reads CASSPDGGYGYTF. The CDR3 DNA follows: TGTGCCAGCAGCCCTGACGGGGGCTATGGCTACACCTTC.

The chain recombines TRBV30 with TRBJ1-1; D is ambiguous. CDR3 length: 13 amino acids. CDR1 and CDR2 (germline): GTSNPN, SVGIG (reference sequence). V lost 0 bases to trimming and J lost 5 bases, with 10 bases between them. The CDR3 DNA follows: TGTGCCTGGAGTGTCATTCTGGGAACTGAAGCTTTCTTT. Amino acid sequence: CAWSVILGTEAFF.

V and J are TRBV7-9 and TRBJ1-1; 8 bases are shared with TRBD1. V dropped 8 bases and J dropped 4; count of bases not matched to a gene: 6. CDR3 length: 13 residues. Germline assignment: CDR1 SEHNR and CDR2 FQNEAQ (reference sequence). CDR3 protein: CASALTGGTEAFF. CDR3 sequence (DNA): TGTGCCAGCGCTCTCACAGGGGGCACTGAAGCTTTCTTT.

This clonotype was seen a few times. The chain has TRBV5-1 and TRBJ2-7, with TRBD2 identical over 7 bases. The V segment lost 4 bases and the J segment 2 bases; nucleotides outside the gene matches: 9. The CDR3 runs 15 residues. The V gene's germline CDR1 is SGHRS and CDR2 YFSETQ. The CDR3 DNA reads TGCGCCAGCAGCCCCCGGGGAGCGGGGACCTACGAGCAGTACTTC. It is translated as CASSPRGAGTYEQYF.

This clonotype was detected only a few times. The V gene is TRBV7-9, the J gene TRBJ1-1; 7 nucleotides line up with TRBD1. The germline V gene encodes CDR1 SEHNR and CDR2 FQNEAQ (reference sequence). The V gene end was trimmed by 3 bases and the J gene end by 1 base; junction bases not matched to a gene: 5. This CDR3 spans 15 amino acids. For the CDR3, the DNA is TGTGCCAGCAGCTTGTCAGGGGGGAGGAACACTGAAGCTTTCTTT. It translates to CASSLSGGRNTEAFF.

The chain joins TRBV4-2 to TRBJ1-1; D gene unclear. The V gene lost 4 bases and the J gene lost 5 bases, with 11 bases spanning the gap. Germline V gives CDR1 LGHNA, CDR2 YNFKEQ. The CDR3 runs 13 residues. The CDR3 DNA reads as TGTGCCAGCAGCCTCGACCGATGGACTGAAGCTTTCTTT. Amino acid sequence: CASSLDRWTEAFF.

This clonotype was found many times. The rearrangement uses TRBV20-1 and TRBJ1-2, with D possibly TRBD1 on 6 matching bases. This CDR3 comprises 14 residues. Looked up from germline, CDR1 is DFQATT and CDR2 is SNEGSKA (reference sequence). Between the trimmed V and J ends, which lost 4 bases and 2 bases, there was a span of 14 bases. The CDR3 here is CSATGGGSNYGYTF. Written as DNA, the CDR3 is TGCAGTGCTACTGGAGGGGGGAGCAACTATGGCTACACCTTC.

The rearrangement joins TRBV6-1 to TRBJ2-7; 7 bases are a match to TRBD1. CDR1 MNHNS and CDR2 SASEGT come from the germline V gene. This CDR3 has 14 residues. Germline trimming cut 3 bases from V and 1 base from J; bases unmatched to any gene: 3. The CDR3 sequence is CASSERGQSYEQYF. The CDR3 bases are TGTGCCAGCAGTGAGAGGGGGCAATCCTACGAGCAGTACTTC.

V is TRBV7-2 and J is TRBJ1-2; D is unclear. Germline CDR1 and CDR2: SGHTA and FQGNSA. The CDR3 runs to 12 residues. Trimming stripped 4 bases from V and 8 bases from J, with 11 bases between. The DNA of the CDR3 is TGTGCCAGCAGCTCTCTCCCCTGGGGCTACACCTTC. It is translated as CASSSLPWGYTF.

This clonotype was seen a few times. The chain carries TRBV7-9 and TRBJ1-5; D is possibly TRBD1 (5 bases). Germline lookup yields CDR1 SEHNR and CDR2 FQNEAQ (reference sequence). The germline V and J ends were trimmed by 6 bases and 6 bases, with 15 bases remaining between them. The CDR3 is made up of 14 amino acids. The CDR3 DNA reads as TGTGCCAGCAGTGGTCAGGGCTTCCGTCAGCCCCAGCATTTT. Its protein product is CASSGQGFRQPQHF.

This clonotype was counted a few times. The chain couples TRBV14 to TRBJ2-7; 9 bases map to TRBD2. In germline, CDR1 is SGHDN, CDR2 FVKESK. The CDR3 consists of 15 residues. The trim removed 4 bases at V and 4 bases at J, leaving 8 bases unmatched. The CDR3 region is CASSPIAGVLYEQYF. CDR3 bases: TGTGCCAGCAGCCCCATAGCGGGAGTTCTATACGAGCAGTACTTC.

This clonotype was observed a few times. The chain couples TRBV20-1 to TRBJ1-2; the D gene is possibly TRBD1 (5 bases). The CDR3 runs 17 residues. Trimming removed 0 bases from V and 4 bases from J, with 21 bases in between. Per the germline V gene, CDR1 is DFQATT and CDR2 is SNEGSKA (reference sequence). In nucleotides, the CDR3 is TGCAGTGCTAGAGATCCCCGGACAAACCCGTCACCCTATGGCTACACCTTC. Translated, it gives CSARDPRTNPSPYGYTF.

There are many counts of this clonotype. The CDR3 nucleotides are TGTGCCAGCATCAAAGACAGGGGGTACAATGAGCAGTTCTTC. Translated: CASIKDRGYNEQFF. The chain links TRBV2 to TRBJ2-1; 9 positions agree with TRBD1. The CDR3 is 14 amino acids. Unmatched junction bases numbered 5, after V lost 7 bases and J lost 4 bases. Germline CDR1 is SNHLY and CDR2 is FYNNEI.